Listed below are T cell receptor beta chains from one sample, sequenced in a study of blood T cells in healthy people across ages. TCRdb reprocessed the 5' RACE reads with MiXCR, giving one entry per CDR3 protein. The sample lists 1,100,000 or so distinct CDR3 sequences, 40% to 55% occurring once. The sequenced sample was blood. All receptors come from a woman aged 55 to 70 in good health. CDR3s include the opening cysteine and the closing phenylalanine or tryptophan. Size is omitted from some rows. Given values are once, few, many or a class for expanded clones.

j_call: TRBJ2-1; v_call: TRBV6-6; cdr3_length: 14; clone_size: NA; cdr3_aa: CASSYPPDGSWQFF
j_call: TRBJ2-7; v_call: TRBV20-1; cdr3_length: 16; clone_size: few; cdr3_aa: CSARSNAGTSGYEQYF
j_call: TRBJ2-1; v_call: TRBV7-3; cdr3_length: 17; clone_size: NA; cdr3_aa: CASSTPGLAGGSHEQFF
j_call: TRBJ2-3; v_call: TRBV6-1; cdr3_length: 16; clone_size: once; cdr3_aa: CASSENRGSGTDTQYF
j_call: TRBJ2-5; v_call: TRBV12-3/TRBV12-4; cdr3_length: 15; clone_size: few; cdr3_aa: CASSLGRASQETQYF
j_call: TRBJ1-2; v_call: TRBV29-1; cdr3_length: 13; clone_size: NA; cdr3_aa: CSVEEGDYYGYTF
j_call: NA; v_call: TRBV28; cdr3_length: 13; clone_size: NA; cdr3_aa: CASSGRGWETQYF
j_call: TRBJ1-2; v_call: TRBV20-1; cdr3_length: 14; clone_size: many; cdr3_aa: CSAIPTGGWYGYTF
j_call: TRBJ2-5; v_call: TRBV5-1; cdr3_length: 16; clone_size: once; cdr3_aa: CASSFRLAGAVDEQYF
j_call: TRBJ2-7; v_call: TRBV19; cdr3_length: 16; clone_size: few; cdr3_aa: CASLFFDRGVTYEQYF
j_call: NA; v_call: TRBV12-3/TRBV12-4; cdr3_length: 14; clone_size: NA; cdr3_aa: CASRITSRRGEQYF
j_call: NA; v_call: TRBV7-9; cdr3_length: 16; clone_size: few; cdr3_aa: CASSLVDRGGSKTQYF
j_call: TRBJ1-4; v_call: TRBV30; cdr3_length: 13; clone_size: few; cdr3_aa: CAYSGDSLEKLFF
j_call: TRBJ2-1; v_call: TRBV12-3/TRBV12-4; cdr3_length: 15; clone_size: NA; cdr3_aa: CASSGAGDGFNEQFF
j_call: TRBJ2-5; v_call: TRBV24-1; cdr3_length: 15; clone_size: NA; cdr3_aa: CATSEGGSNQETQYF
j_call: TRBJ2-3; v_call: TRBV7-9; cdr3_length: 14; clone_size: few; cdr3_aa: CASSSQTGPDTQYF
j_call: TRBJ2-1; v_call: TRBV5-1; cdr3_length: 15; clone_size: NA; cdr3_aa: CASSLGQGASSEQFF
j_call: TRBJ2-7; v_call: TRBV20-1; cdr3_length: 15; clone_size: NA; cdr3_aa: CSADRRQGSSYEQYF
j_call: TRBJ1-2; v_call: TRBV18; cdr3_length: 15; clone_size: NA; cdr3_aa: CASSPPGTANYGYTF
j_call: TRBJ2-1; v_call: TRBV28; cdr3_length: 16; clone_size: NA; cdr3_aa: CASSFTGTGVSGKQFF
j_call: TRBJ2-5; v_call: TRBV9; cdr3_length: 16; clone_size: NA; cdr3_aa: CASSVTDRSPQETQYF
j_call: TRBJ2-3; v_call: TRBV5-6; cdr3_length: 15; clone_size: NA; cdr3_aa: CASTRERDPTDTQYF
j_call: TRBJ1-4; v_call: TRBV29-1; cdr3_length: 14; clone_size: NA; cdr3_aa: CSVTGGVTNEKLFF
j_call: TRBJ2-3; v_call: TRBV5-1; cdr3_length: 16; clone_size: NA; cdr3_aa: CASSWGLAVDTDTQYF
j_call: TRBJ2-2; v_call: TRBV12-3/TRBV12-4; cdr3_length: 16; clone_size: NA; cdr3_aa: CASSPRSSGGTGELFF
j_call: TRBJ1-2; v_call: TRBV11-2; cdr3_length: 15; clone_size: NA; cdr3_aa: CASRQTGISRYGYTF
j_call: TRBJ2-7; v_call: TRBV20-1; cdr3_length: 13; clone_size: NA; cdr3_aa: CSARGLADYEQYF
j_call: TRBJ1-5; v_call: TRBV18; cdr3_length: 15; clone_size: NA; cdr3_aa: CASSPRQGFNQPQHF
j_call: TRBJ2-1; v_call: TRBV20-1; cdr3_length: 15; clone_size: NA; cdr3_aa: CSARDPGGKYNEQFF
j_call: TRBJ2-1; v_call: TRBV5-1; cdr3_length: 15; clone_size: few; cdr3_aa: CASTTEDLAYNEQFF
j_call: TRBJ2-7; v_call: TRBV29-1; cdr3_length: 14; clone_size: NA; cdr3_aa: CSVEARGAHYEQYF
j_call: TRBJ1-1; v_call: TRBV20-1; cdr3_length: 14; clone_size: NA; cdr3_aa: CSAVNRGMNTEAFF
j_call: TRBJ2-7; v_call: TRBV11-2; cdr3_length: 14; clone_size: NA; cdr3_aa: CASSPTAETYEQYF
j_call: TRBJ2-3; v_call: TRBV6-2/TRBV6-3; cdr3_length: 20; clone_size: NA; cdr3_aa: CASRPVGLAGGREYRDTQYF
j_call: TRBJ2-1; v_call: TRBV4-1; cdr3_length: 17; clone_size: once; cdr3_aa: CASSLRRSSGSDNEQFF
j_call: TRBJ2-7; v_call: TRBV15; cdr3_length: 15; clone_size: NA; cdr3_aa: CATSRGGRGPYEQYF
j_call: TRBJ2-5; v_call: TRBV20-1; cdr3_length: 18; clone_size: NA; cdr3_aa: CSAHDPMTSGSMGETQYF
j_call: TRBJ2-4; v_call: TRBV3-1; cdr3_length: 13; clone_size: few; cdr3_aa: CASSQPEGNIQYF
j_call: TRBJ2-7; v_call: TRBV5-1; cdr3_length: 14; clone_size: few; cdr3_aa: CASSDRTGSYEQYF
j_call: TRBJ2-3; v_call: TRBV7-3; cdr3_length: 17; clone_size: few; cdr3_aa: CASRRGTSGKYTDTQYF
j_call: TRBJ2-1; v_call: TRBV11-2; cdr3_length: 16; clone_size: few; cdr3_aa: CASSPRLVRSYNEQFF
j_call: TRBJ2-2; v_call: TRBV7-9; cdr3_length: 16; clone_size: NA; cdr3_aa: CASTTPGVGGTGELFF
j_call: NA; v_call: TRBV6-1; cdr3_length: 14; clone_size: NA; cdr3_aa: CASSETGGGGTQYF
j_call: TRBJ2-5; v_call: TRBV12-3/TRBV12-4; cdr3_length: 14; clone_size: NA; cdr3_aa: CASSWGKYQETQYF
j_call: TRBJ2-1; v_call: TRBV13; cdr3_length: 14; clone_size: NA; cdr3_aa: CASSSSWLYNEQFF
j_call: TRBJ2-1; v_call: TRBV6-5; cdr3_length: 15; clone_size: few; cdr3_aa: CASRSSGSSYNEQFF
j_call: TRBJ2-5; v_call: TRBV12-3/TRBV12-4; cdr3_length: 15; clone_size: many; cdr3_aa: CASSLGGRVQETQYF
j_call: TRBJ2-6; v_call: TRBV2; cdr3_length: 16; clone_size: NA; cdr3_aa: CARPTDGYSGANVLTF
j_call: TRBJ2-2; v_call: TRBV5-1; cdr3_length: 14; clone_size: NA; cdr3_aa: CASSVGQRTGELFF
j_call: TRBJ2-1; v_call: TRBV9; cdr3_length: 17; clone_size: NA; cdr3_aa: CASSLDWTSGRYNEQFF